This TCR beta chain emerged from a study of blood T cell repertoires in COVID-19. Original methodology: The authors estimated nucleated cell counts from reference gene primer amplification. Profiling relied on immunoSEQ multiplex PCR, and the TCRdb table lists in-frame clones only, not all of them. That table is the source of V, J and clone size, and D and trimming were worked out from the DNA. The table includes some 180,000 clones, 84% detected once. Per the germline V gene, CDR1 is SGDLS and CDR2 is YYNGEE. V was clipped by 0 bases and J by 4 bases; unmatched bases: 14. The CDR3 is 18 amino acids. This clone was counted once.

This sequence originates from a woman older than 75 with COVID-19, enrolled during active disease. Sequencing input: peripheral blood. The rearrangement joins TRBV9 to TRBJ2-5, with 8 bases lining up with TRBD2. CDR3 sequence reads: CASSVAWRGARGRETQYF. The CDR3 DNA sequence: TGTGCCAGCAGCGTAGCCTGGCGGGGGGCCCGGGGGAGAGAGACCCAGTACTTC.